The 17 T cell receptor beta chains below come from one sample, sequenced in a study of CD8 T cells in ankylosing spondylitis. TCRdb passed the 5' RACE reads through MiXCR, listing each CDR3 protein once. The sample consists of about 250,000 distinct CDR3 sequences, 30% to 35% of them appearing once. Sequenced: blood, either unsorted or a sorted T cell fraction (not recorded which). These TCRs come from a male donor with ankylosing spondylitis or in good health (not recorded which).

This clonotype turned up a few times. The rearrangement joins TRBV3-1 to TRBJ1-1, with 7 positions matching TRBD1. The CDR3 has 14 residues. Trimming cost V 3 bases and J 6 bases; bases outside gene matches: 7. From germline, CDR1 is LGHDT and CDR2 YNNKEL (reference sequence). The CDR3 reads CASSQVKGAAEAFF. In nucleotides, the CDR3 is TGTGCCAGCAGCCAGGTTAAGGGGGCCGCTGAAGCTTTCTTT.

This chain connects TRBV20-1 to TRBJ2-5; D is ambiguous. This CDR3 region has 12 residues. In germline, CDR1 is DFQATT, CDR2 SNEGSKA (reference sequence). With 4 bases removed from V and 0 bases from J, the gap between germline ends came to 6 bases. The CDR3 protein is CSAIQDQETQYF. The CDR3 DNA follows: TGCAGTGCTATTCAGGACCAAGAGACCCAGTACTTC.

V gene TRBV10-3 combines with J gene TRBJ1-5, with D possibly being TRBD1 (5 bases). The germline CDR1 and CDR2 sequences are ENHRY and SYGVKD. This CDR3 comprises 14 residues. Trimming took 0 bases from V and 7 from J, leaving 10 bases between them. The CDR3 protein is CAISESGDGQPQHF. The CDR3 region has the DNA TGTGCCATCAGTGAGTCAGGGGATGGCCAGCCCCAGCATTTT.

This clonotype has only a few counts. CDR3 protein: CASSQIGASYEQYF. CDR3 nucleotides: TGTGCCAGCAGCCAGATCGGGGCCTCCTACGAGCAGTACTTC. The chain is built from TRBV3-1 and TRBJ2-7; D tentatively fits TRBD1 or TRBD2 (5 bases each). CDR1 is LGHDT, CDR2 YNNKEL, per germline (reference sequence). Trimming stripped 3 bases from V and 0 bases from J, with 9 bases between. This CDR3 region has 14 residues.

The chain joins TRBV20-1 to TRBJ2-3; D is ambiguous. This CDR3 has 13 residues. V shed 5 bases and J shed 2 bases, with 11 bases lying between them. The germline V gene has CDR1 DFQATT and CDR2 SNEGSKA (reference sequence). The CDR3 DNA follows: TGCAGTGCTCCAACTGGGGACACAGATACGCAGTATTTT. It encodes CSAPTGDTDTQYF.

This chain uses TRBV12-3 or TRBV12-4 with TRBJ2-7, with D tentatively TRBD2 (5 bases). Trimming shortened V by 6 bases and J by 5 bases, and 14 bases separated the two germline ends. The CDR3 contains 13 residues. CDR3 sequence: CASSREGGHEQYF. CDR3 coding DNA: TGTGCCAGCAGCAGAGAGGGTGGCCACGAGCAGTACTTC.

This chain connects TRBV9 to TRBJ2-3; unclear D gene. Germline V gene lookup returns CDR1 SGDLS and CDR2 YYNGEE. V was shortened by 1 base and J by 3 bases, with 3 bases between the two germline ends. This CDR3 is 12 amino acids long. Here the CDR3 reads CASSVQTDTQYF. CDR3 sequence (DNA): TGTGCCAGCAGCGTACAGACAGATACGCAGTATTTT.

This clonotype was detected a few times. The V call is TRBV7-9, the J call TRBJ2-3; no definite D call. V shed 2 bases and J shed 6 bases, with 6 bases lying between them. The CDR3 loop spans 12 amino acids. The germline CDR1 and CDR2 sequences are SEHNR and FQNEAQ (reference sequence). The CDR3 DNA follows: TGTGCCAGCAGCTTACACCGGGATACGCAGTATTTT. Protein product: CASSLHRDTQYF.

This chain uses TRBV12-3 or TRBV12-4 with TRBJ2-5; the D call may be TRBD1 or TRBD2 (6 bases each). Between the trimmed V and J ends, which lost 3 bases and 1 base, there was a span of 12 bases. This CDR3 region has 15 residues. CDR3 in amino acids: CASSLLGGTQETQYF. CDR3 DNA: TGTGCCAGCAGTTTGCTAGGGGGGACCCAAGAGACCCAGTACTTC.

About this clonotype: The junction differs from germline at one of its ends, possibly a read error. CDR3 bases: TGTGCCAGCAGCTACTGGACAGGGGTTGACGAGCAGTACTTC. Its translation: CASSYWTGVDEQYF. The J gene is TRBJ2-7, the V gene TRBV6-5; 9 nucleotides align to TRBD1. In germline, CDR1 is MNHEY, CDR2 SVGAGI. CDR3 length: 14 amino acids.

The chain employs TRBV10-3 and TRBJ1-1; D may be TRBD1 (5 bases). The CDR3 has 12 residues. V dropped 9 bases and J dropped 4 bases, with 12 bases sitting between them. Looked up from germline, CDR1 is ENHRY and CDR2 is SYGVKD. The CDR3 DNA reads as TGTGCCATGCGGCGGGACGGCACTGAAGCTTTCTTT. This gives the protein CAMRRDGTEAFF.

J is TRBJ2-3 and V is TRBV3-1; D might be TRBD1 (5 bases). Looked up from germline, CDR1 is LGHDT and CDR2 is YNNKEL (reference sequence). V was clipped by 1 base and J by 7 bases, with 15 bases between them. The CDR3 loop spans 15 amino acids. The CDR3 DNA sequence: TGTGCCAGCAGCCAAGGCAGGGCCCGTGCTTATACGCAGTATTTT. Protein product: CASSQGRARAYTQYF.

The chain recombines TRBV12-3 or TRBV12-4 with TRBJ2-5, with 10 positions matching TRBD1. Unmatched junction bases numbered 14, after V lost 5 bases and J lost 5 bases. The CDR3 is 17 residues long. The CDR3 protein is CASSTGDRGLGGETQYF. The CDR3 DNA is TGTGCCAGCAGTACTGGGGACAGGGGCTTAGGAGGGGAGACCCAGTACTTC.

The CDR3 reads CASRLTQNEQFF. The CDR3 DNA reads TGCGCCAGCAGATTAACCCAAAATGAGCAGTTCTTC. The chain joins TRBV5-1 to TRBJ2-1; D is unresolved. Trimming left V 5 bases short and J 7 bases short, with 10 bases between. The germline V gene has CDR1 SGHRS and CDR2 YFSETQ. The CDR3 covers 12 residues.

CDR3 DNA: TGTGCCAGCAGCCAAGACGCCGGGGGGGCCTTTTACGAGCAGTACTTC. Translating it yields CASSQDAGGAFYEQYF. This sequence joins TRBV4-2 and TRBJ2-7, with 8 bases aligning to TRBD2. Germline CDR1 LGHNA, CDR2 YNFKEQ. Trimming cost V 0 bases and J 4 bases; bases outside gene matches: 8. The CDR3 is 16 residues long.

The chain carries TRBV29-1 and TRBJ2-1, with D possibly TRBD2 on 7 matching bases. V gave up 0 bases and J gave up 8 bases, with 14 bases separating them. The germline V gene encodes CDR1 SQVTM and CDR2 ANQGSEA. The CDR3 runs to 14 residues. The DNA of the CDR3 is TGCAGCGTTGAAGACGGGGGGCGCAACCATGAGCAGTTCTTC. The encoded protein is CSVEDGGRNHEQFF.

This clonotype was observed many times. At one boundary the junction diverges from the germline segment, which might be a read error. J is TRBJ2-3 and V is TRBV12-3 or TRBV12-4; D uncertain. This CDR3 has 13 residues. CDR3 DNA sequence: TGTGCCAGCAGCGTAGGAAGCATAGATACGCAGTATTTT. Translating it yields CASSVGSIDTQYF.